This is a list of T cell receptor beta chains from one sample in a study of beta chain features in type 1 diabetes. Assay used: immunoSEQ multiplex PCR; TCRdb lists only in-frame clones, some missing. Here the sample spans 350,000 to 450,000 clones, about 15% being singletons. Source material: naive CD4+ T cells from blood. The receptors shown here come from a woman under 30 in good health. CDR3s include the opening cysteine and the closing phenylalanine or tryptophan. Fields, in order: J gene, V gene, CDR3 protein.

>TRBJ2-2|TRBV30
CAWDRVANTGELFF
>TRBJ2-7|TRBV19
CASSMLAEAYEQYF
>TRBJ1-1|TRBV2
CASMVEMNTEAFF
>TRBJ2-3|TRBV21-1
CASSKGRAESTDTQYF
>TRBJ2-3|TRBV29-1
CSVGLLGTDTQYF
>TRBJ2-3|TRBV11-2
CASSLEPGRSTDTQYF
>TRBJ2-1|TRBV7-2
CASREAGPNNEQFF
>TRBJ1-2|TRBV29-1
CSVVQGANYGYTF
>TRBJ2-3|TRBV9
CASSVVGLAGSSADTQYF
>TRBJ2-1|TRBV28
CASTPDSSYNEQFF
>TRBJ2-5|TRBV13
CASSFRETQYF
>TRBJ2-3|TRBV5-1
CASSYPTGITDTQYF
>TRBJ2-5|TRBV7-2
CASSTPTGGQETQYF
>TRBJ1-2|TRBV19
CASSIIRTDNYGYTF
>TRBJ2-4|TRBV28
CASSFGLKNIQYF
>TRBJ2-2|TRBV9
CASSVAGEVAGELFF
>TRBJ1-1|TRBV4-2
CASSHHTGGEGTEAFF
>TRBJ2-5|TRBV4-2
CASSRTGRIETQYF
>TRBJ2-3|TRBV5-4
CASSFGGRPDTQYF
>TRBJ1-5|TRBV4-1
CASSQDATGPQPQHF